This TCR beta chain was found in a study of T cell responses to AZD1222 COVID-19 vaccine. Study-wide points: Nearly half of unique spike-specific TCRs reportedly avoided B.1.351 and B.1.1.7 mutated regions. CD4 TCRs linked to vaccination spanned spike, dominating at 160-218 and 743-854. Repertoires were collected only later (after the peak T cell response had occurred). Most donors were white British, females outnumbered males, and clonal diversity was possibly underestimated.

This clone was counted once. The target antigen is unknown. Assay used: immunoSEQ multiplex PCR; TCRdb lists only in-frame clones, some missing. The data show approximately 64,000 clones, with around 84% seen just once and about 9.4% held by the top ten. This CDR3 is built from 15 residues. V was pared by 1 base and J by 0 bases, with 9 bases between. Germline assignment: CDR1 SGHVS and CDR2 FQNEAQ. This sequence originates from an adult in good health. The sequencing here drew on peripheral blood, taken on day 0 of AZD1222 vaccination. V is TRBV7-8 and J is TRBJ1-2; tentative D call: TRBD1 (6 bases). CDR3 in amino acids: CASSLGTDANYGYTF. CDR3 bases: TGTGCCAGCAGCTTAGGGACAGATGCTAACTATGGCTACACCTTC.